Listed below are T cell receptor beta chains from one sample, sequenced in a study of glioma-infiltrating T cells after dendritic cell vaccination. Some clones are missing from TCRdb's copy, which holds only in-frame ones; the method was immunoSEQ multiplex PCR. The sample shows roughly 83,000 clones, 65% to 90% of them seen only once. The source was blood, collected before dendritic cell vaccination. The receptor set was obtained from a human donor with glioblastoma. CDR3s include the opening cysteine and the closing phenylalanine or tryptophan. The D gene is left open where the match is weak. The listing skips clone size in some rows; elsewhere it reads once, few, many or a size class.

TRBV6-5,-,-,TRBJ2-2,TGTGCCAGCAGTTACGATGCTAGCGCCGGGGAGCTGTTTTTT,CASSYDASAGELFF
TRBV5-4,-,TRBD2,TRBJ2-1,TGTGCCAGCAGCGCCCCGGGACTAGCGGGCCGGGAGCAGTTCTTC,CASSAPGLAGREQFF
TRBV5-1,-,TRBD1,TRBJ1-2,TGCGCCAGCAGCGAGACAGGGAACTATGGCTACACCTTC,CASSETGNYGYTF
TRBV25-1,-,TRBD1,TRBJ2-6,TGTGCCAGTCAGGGGGCAACTGGGGCCAACGTCCTGACTTTC,CASQGATGANVLTF
TRBV7-8,few,TRBD2,TRBJ2-1,TGTGCCAGCAGCTCCGGGACTAGCGACTACAATGAGCAGTTCTTC,CASSSGTSDYNEQFF
TRBV6-5,-,-,TRBJ1-1,TGTGCCAGCAGTTACGCCGGGAACACTGAAGCTTTCTTT,CASSYAGNTEAFF
TRBV6-1,-,TRBD1,TRBJ1-1,TGTGCCAGCAGTAGTACAGGGGGCACTGAAGCTTTCTTT,CASSSTGGTEAFF
TRBV9,-,TRBD2,TRBJ2-7,TGTGCCAGCAGCGTCTCCAGCGGGAGGGCCGGCGAGCAGTACTTC,CASSVSSGRAGEQYF
TRBV7-2,-,TRBD2,TRBJ2-5,TGTGCCAGCAGCTTACTAGCGGGGGGGCTGGAGACCCAGTACTTC,CASSLLAGGLETQYF
TRBV6-4,-,-,TRBJ2-7,TGTGCCAGCAGTGACTCGGACGGGAGCTCCTACGAGCAGTACTTC,CASSDSDGSSYEQYF